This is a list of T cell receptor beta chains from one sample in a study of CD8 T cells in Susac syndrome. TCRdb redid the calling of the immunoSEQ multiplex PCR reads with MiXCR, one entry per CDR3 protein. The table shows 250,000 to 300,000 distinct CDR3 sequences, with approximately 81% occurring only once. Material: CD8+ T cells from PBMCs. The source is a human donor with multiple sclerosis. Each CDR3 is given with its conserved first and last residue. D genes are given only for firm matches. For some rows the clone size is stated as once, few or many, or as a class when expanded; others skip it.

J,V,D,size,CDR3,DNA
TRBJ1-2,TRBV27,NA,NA,CASSLPDGYGYTF,TGTGCCAGCAGTTTACCGGACGGTTATGGCTACACCTTC
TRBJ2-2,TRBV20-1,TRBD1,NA,CSAADRGTGELFF,TGCAGTGCCGCCGACAGGGGCACCGGGGAGCTGTTTTTT
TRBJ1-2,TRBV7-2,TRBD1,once,CASSSYRGYDYGYTF,TGTGCCAGCAGCTCATACAGGGGCTACGACTATGGCTACACCTTC
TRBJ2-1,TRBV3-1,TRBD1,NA,CASSPWTGSDNEQFF,TGTGCCAGCAGCCCCTGGACAGGGTCGGACAATGAGCAGTTCTTC
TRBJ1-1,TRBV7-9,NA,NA,CASSLQGPEAFF,TGTGCCAGCAGCCTCCAGGGCCCTGAAGCTTTCTTT
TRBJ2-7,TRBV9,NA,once,CASSDGVAPFGPYEQYF,TGTGCCAGCAGCGACGGGGTAGCGCCCTTTGGACCTTACGAGCAGTACTTC
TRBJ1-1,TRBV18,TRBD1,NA,CATRTGNTEAFF,TGTGCCACCAGGACAGGGAACACTGAAGCTTTCTTT
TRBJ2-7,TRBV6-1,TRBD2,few,CASCGLAGSYEQYF,TGTGCCAGCTGTGGACTAGCGGGGTCCTACGAGCAGTACTTC
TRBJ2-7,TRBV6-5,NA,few,CASSYGLYEQYF,TGTGCCAGCAGTTACGGCCTCTACGAGCAGTACTTC
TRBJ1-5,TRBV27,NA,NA,CASCVSRNQPQHF,TGTGCCAGTTGCGTGAGCCGCAATCAGCCCCAGCATTTT
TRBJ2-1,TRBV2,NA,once,CASSDGQPEGFF,TGTGCCAGCAGTGACGGACAGCCCGAGGGGTTCTTC
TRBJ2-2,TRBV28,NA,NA,CASSLSGTGELFF,TGTGCCAGCAGTTTATCCGGCACCGGGGAGCTGTTTTTT
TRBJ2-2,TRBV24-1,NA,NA,CATSEGFTGELFF,TGTGCCACCAGTGAAGGGTTCACCGGGGAGCTGTTTTTT
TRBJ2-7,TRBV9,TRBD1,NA,CASSTGTGVAEQYF,TGTGCCAGCAGCACCGGGACAGGGGTTGCCGAGCAGTACTTC
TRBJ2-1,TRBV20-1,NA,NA,CSATHGRSPYNEQFF,TGCAGTGCTACCCACGGGAGATCCCCCTACAATGAGCAGTTCTTC
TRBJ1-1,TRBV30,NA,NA,CAWRGTRGDTEAFF,TGTGCCTGGAGGGGTACCAGGGGAGATACTGAAGCTTTCTTT
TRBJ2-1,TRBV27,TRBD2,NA,CASSPGLANEQFF,TGTGCCAGCAGTCCCGGACTAGCCAATGAGCAGTTCTTC
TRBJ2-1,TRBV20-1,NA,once,CSAQEGEQFF,TGCAGTGCCCAGGAAGGTGAGCAGTTCTTC
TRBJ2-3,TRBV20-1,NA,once,CSASGEGGVGSDTQYF,TGCAGTGCTAGCGGGGAAGGGGGAGTGGGGTCAGATACGCAGTATTTT
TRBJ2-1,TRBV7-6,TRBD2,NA,CASSPERERFNEQFF,TGTGCCAGCAGCCCCGAGCGGGAGCGATTCAATGAGCAGTTCTTC
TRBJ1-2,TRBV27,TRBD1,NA,CASSSPLRDRGGYTF,TGTGCCAGCAGTTCCCCTCTACGGGACAGGGGCGGCTACACCTTC
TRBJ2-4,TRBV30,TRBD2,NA,CAWMGLAELLAKNIQYF,TGTGCCTGGATGGGACTAGCGGAGCTCCTAGCCAAAAACATTCAGTACTTC
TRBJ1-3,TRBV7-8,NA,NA,CASSLGPPVPVSGNTIYF,TGTGCCAGCAGCTTAGGGCCCCCGGTGCCAGTCTCTGGAAACACCATATATTTT
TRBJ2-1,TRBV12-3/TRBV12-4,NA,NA,CASSFSMANEQFF,TGTGCCAGCAGTTTTTCGATGGCCAATGAGCAGTTCTTC
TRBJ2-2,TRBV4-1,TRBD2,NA,CASKGAGVTGELFF,TGCGCCAGCAAGGGAGCGGGAGTCACCGGGGAGCTGTTTTTT